This T cell receptor (beta chain) was sequenced for a study of T-cell reconstitution after alpha-beta-depleted transplantation in children. Unique molecular identifiers were used in preparing the TCRbeta library. TCRdb recomputed calls from the PCR reads with MiXCR, one row per CDR3 protein. The data hold 490,000 or so distinct CDR3 sequences, with under 15% observed a single time. This clonotype was observed at least ten times. The CDR3 spans 12 residues. Germline V gene sequence: CDR1 MNHEY, CDR2 SVGEGT. Trimming shortened V by 2 bases and J by 7 bases, and 3 bases separated the two germline ends. The TCR comes from a human donor who donated a stem cell graft to a child with combined immunodeficiency. Sequencing was performed on PBMCs from the stem cell graft donor, taken from the stem cell graft. The chain joins TRBV6-2 or TRBV6-3 to TRBJ1-6, with unresolved D. The CDR3 coding sequence is TGTGCCAGCAGTTACCGCAATTCACCCCTCCACTTT. It encodes CASSYRNSPLHF.